This T cell receptor beta chain was identified in a study of blood T cell repertoires in COVID-19. Study-wide context: Acute and convalescent COVID-19 specimens originated in the United States, Italy and Spain. T cells, B-cell-depleted T cells, or PBMCs provided the cDNA or gDNA that served as material.

The CDR3 extends over 16 amino acids. Germline V lookup: CDR1 SGHRS, CDR2 YFSETQ. Unmatched junction bases numbered 6, after V lost 1 base and J lost 0 bases. Per the authors' pipeline: Amplifying reference gene primers gave estimates of nucleated cell counts. Clones were sequenced by immunoSEQ multiplex PCR, and TCRdb holds only the in-frame ones, with some missing. V and J calls and clone size are copied from that table; D and trimming were computed from the DNA. The sample consists of hundreds of thousands of clones, around 90% of them appearing once. This TCR was recovered from a young woman who had recovered from COVID-19. The V and J genes are TRBV5-1 and TRBJ1-2, with TRBD1 matching 7 bases. The sample consisted of peripheral blood. CDR3 sequence (DNA): TGCGCCAGCAGCTTGTTACAGGGGACGACTAACTATGGCTACACCTTC. Translated: CASSLLQGTTNYGYTF.